This T cell receptor (beta chain) was sequenced for a study of OX40 agonist ivuxolimab in advanced cancers. The germline gives CDR1 SGHRS, CDR2 YFSETQ. V was shortened by 1 base and J by 7 bases, with 21 bases between the two germline ends. This CDR3 contains 17 residues. Clones were read by immunoSEQ multiplex PCR, and TCRdb kept only the in-frame ones, dropping some. The sample yields about 79,000 clones, approximately 94% seen once. The specimen was CD4+ or CD8+ T cells sorted from blood, collected in a trial of the OX40 agonist ivuxolimab. This clonotype was obtained from an adult with an advanced solid tumor such as melanoma, head and neck, liver or kidney cancer. This sequence joins TRBV5-1 and TRBJ1-5; D possibly corresponds to TRBD1 (5 bases). The CDR3 DNA is TGCGCCAGCAGCTTGTGGGCCCCGGACCTGGGGGGGCAGCCCCAGCATTTT. As protein: CASSLWAPDLGGQPQHF.